The 2 T cell receptor beta chains listed next were all sequenced from one sample in a study of blood T cell repertoires in COVID-19. The table came from immunoSEQ multiplex PCR; TCRdb's copy has only in-frame clones and leaves some out. The sample includes about 170,000 clones, roughly 84% seen only once; the top ten take about 11%. Sequenced: peripheral blood. Source of these receptors: a man between 65 and 85 years old with active or convalescent COVID-19.

The V gene is TRBV7-2, the J gene TRBJ2-1; TRBD1 matches at 8 bases. The V gene end was trimmed by 1 base and the J gene end by 5 bases; junction bases not matched to a gene: 4. Germline CDR1 SGHTA, CDR2 FQGNSA. The CDR3 has 15 residues. The CDR3 is CASSLGTGGHNEQFF. The CDR3 DNA reads TGTGCCAGCAGCTTAGGAACAGGGGGGCACAATGAGCAGTTCTTC.

The chain links TRBV5-1 to TRBJ2-7; TRBD1 matches 9 bases. After removal of 7 bases from V and 4 bases from J, the junction contained 9 bases not matched to a gene. Germline V gene data show CDR1 as SGHRS and CDR2 as YFSETQ. The CDR3 totals 14 residues. The CDR3 protein is CASHGTGRGYEQYF. The DNA for the CDR3 is TGCGCCAGCCACGGGACAGGGAGGGGGTACGAGCAGTACTTC.